The rows below give T cell receptor beta chains drawn from one sample of a study of CD8 T cells in Susac syndrome. TCRdb reprocessed the immunoSEQ multiplex PCR reads via MiXCR and lists one record per CDR3 protein. Altogether about 210,000 distinct CDR3 sequences are present, approximately 94% being singletons, with the ten largest covering around 0.15%. The specimen sequenced was CD4+ T cells from PBMCs. The receptors here all came from a human donor with Susac syndrome. Each CDR3 is given with its conserved first and last residue. D genes are given only for firm matches. Rows may omit the clone size; those that give it use once, few, many or a size class.

j_call	v_call	d_call	clone_size	cdr3_nt	cdr3_aa
TRBJ1-1	TRBV7-9	-	-	TGTGCCAGCAGCCCTCGAGGTAGGGACACTGAAGCTTTCTTT	CASSPRGRDTEAFF
TRBJ2-7	TRBV20-1	TRBD2	-	TGCAGTGCTAGAGATCTCCGGCGGGGGGTTTACGAGCAGTACTTC	CSARDLRRGVYEQYF
TRBJ2-1	TRBV14	TRBD2	-	TGTGCCAGCAGCCAACCGGGACTAGTTGGTGAGCAGTTCTTC	CASSQPGLVGEQFF
TRBJ1-4	TRBV3-1	-	-	TGTGCCAGCAGCCCCAGACATGAGCGGAATGAAAAACTGTTTTTT	CASSPRHERNEKLFF
TRBJ1-5	TRBV27	TRBD1	-	TGTGCCAGCAATGAGGGGACAGGGTTACGGCCCCAGCATTTT	CASNEGTGLRPQHF
TRBJ2-5	TRBV3-1	TRBD2	-	TGTGCCAGCACCTCAATAAAAGCGGGGGTCCAAGAGACCCAGTACTTC	CASTSIKAGVQETQYF
TRBJ2-7	TRBV30	TRBD1	-	TGTGCCTGGAGTGGGGACAGAGGGCAGTACTTC	CAWSGDRGQYF
TRBJ2-1	TRBV18	-	-	TGTGCCAGCCAAGGACAGCCGATCCCTTCCTACAATGAGCAGTTCTTC	CASQGQPIPSYNEQFF
TRBJ1-5	TRBV6-5	-	few	TGTGCCAGCAGTCGGAGCAATCAGCCCCAGCATTTT	CASSRSNQPQHF
TRBJ2-3	TRBV20-1	TRBD2	-	TGCAGTGCTAGAGACGCGGGGGGGCCCACAGATACGCAGTATTTT	CSARDAGGPTDTQYF
TRBJ2-2	TRBV7-9	TRBD1	-	TGTGCCACAAGGGACAGCAACACCGGGGAGCTGTTTTTT	CATRDSNTGELFF
TRBJ1-1	TRBV29-1	TRBD1	-	TGCAGCGTTGACAGGGGGACCACTGAAGCTTTCTTT	CSVDRGTTEAFF
TRBJ1-1	TRBV4-3	-	-	TGCGCCAGCAGCCAAGATTGGTCAGAGCTTAACACTGAAGCTTTCTTT	CASSQDWSELNTEAFF
TRBJ2-5	TRBV19	-	-	TGTGCCAGTAGCCCGGTCATTTACCAAGAGACCCAGTACTTC	CASSPVIYQETQYF
TRBJ2-1	TRBV4-1	-	-	TGCGCCAGCAGCCAAGATAGAGGTAAGGGAAGTGAGCAGTTCTTC	CASSQDRGKGSEQFF
TRBJ1-2	TRBV6-5	-	-	TGTGCCAGCAGTTACCGGGTCCGGGGCTATGGCTACACCTTC	CASSYRVRGYGYTF
TRBJ2-7	TRBV7-9	TRBD1	-	TGTGCCAGCAGGGCCCGGGACAGCTCCTACGAGCAGTACTTC	CASRARDSSYEQYF
TRBJ2-5	TRBV25-1	-	-	TGTGCCAGCAGTGAATACAATGCACGGGAGACCCAGTACTTC	CASSEYNARETQYF
TRBJ1-1	TRBV5-1	-	-	TGCGCCAGCAGCTTGACGTTCGGCGAGGCTGAAGCTTTCTTT	CASSLTFGEAEAFF
TRBJ1-1	TRBV12-3/TRBV12-4	TRBD1	-	TGTGCCAGCAGGCGGACAGGGATCGCTGAAGCTTTCTTT	CASRRTGIAEAFF
TRBJ1-1	TRBV4-3	-	-	TGCGCCAGCAGCCAAAGCCAGGGAGAGAACACTGAAGCTTTCTTT	CASSQSQGENTEAFF
TRBJ2-7	TRBV20-1	-	-	TGCAGTGCCAACCCTGGACAGCTTCACTACGAGCAGTACTTC	CSANPGQLHYEQYF
TRBJ2-7	TRBV7-9	TRBD2	-	TGTGCCAGCAGCTTTACTAGCGGGGGACCCTACGAGCAGTACTTC	CASSFTSGGPYEQYF
TRBJ2-5	TRBV12-3/TRBV12-4	-	-	TGTGCCAGCAGTCGAGTGGGAAGCGGGACCCAGTACTTC	CASSRVGSGTQYF
TRBJ2-1	TRBV7-2	TRBD1	-	TGTGCCAGCAGCTGGGACAGGGTGAATGAGCAGTTCTTC	CASSWDRVNEQFF
TRBJ2-3	TRBV30	-	-	TGTGCCTGGAGCAGAAAAACAGATACGCAGTATTTT	CAWSRKTDTQYF
TRBJ2-5	TRBV27	-	-	TGTGCCAGCAGACGGCTCCAAGAGACCCAGTACTTC	CASRRLQETQYF
TRBJ1-2	TRBV4-1	TRBD1	-	TGCGCCAGCAGCCAGCCGGGACAGGCAGGCTATGGCTACACCTTC	CASSQPGQAGYGYTF
TRBJ2-1	TRBV19	-	-	TGTGCCAGTAGCCTAGGTAGAGCGATCTACAATGAGCAGTTCTTC	CASSLGRAIYNEQFF
TRBJ1-5	TRBV6-2/TRBV6-3	-	-	TGTGCCAGCAGCAAACCACAGGGCAATCAGCCCCAGCATTTT	CASSKPQGNQPQHF
TRBJ2-7	TRBV6-5	-	-	TGTGCCAGCAGCCTCAAGGGGGGCCCCTACGAGCAGTACTTC	CASSLKGGPYEQYF
TRBJ2-6	TRBV4-3	-	few	TGCGCCAGCAGCCTAAGCTCTGGGGCCAACGTCCTGACTTTC	CASSLSSGANVLTF
TRBJ2-2	TRBV12-3/TRBV12-4	-	-	TGTGCCAGCAGTTTTGGCGGGGGGGAGCTGTTTTTT	CASSFGGGELFF
TRBJ1-1	TRBV20-1	TRBD1	-	TGCAGTGCTGGCAGGGGGCGCATCACTGAAGCTTTCTTT	CSAGRGRITEAFF
TRBJ1-2	TRBV10-3	-	-	TGTGCCACCGTCGACAGAGACTATGGCTACACCTTC	CATVDRDYGYTF
TRBJ1-1	TRBV5-6	-	-	TGTGCCAGCAGCTTGCGGAACCCAATGAACACTGAAGCTTTCTTT	CASSLRNPMNTEAFF
TRBJ2-7	TRBV20-1	TRBD2	-	TGCAGTGCTTGGGGGGGAGGGGACTACGAGCAGTACTTC	CSAWGGGDYEQYF
TRBJ2-7	TRBV7-3	TRBD2	-	TGTGCCAGCAGCTTATCTAGCGGGGTCTCCTACGAGCAGTACTTC	CASSLSSGVSYEQYF
TRBJ2-7	TRBV3-1	TRBD2	-	TGTGCCAGCAGCCAAGATCTCGGACTAGCGGGCAGCGAGCAGTACTTC	CASSQDLGLAGSEQYF
TRBJ1-5	TRBV7-2	-	-	TGTGCCAGCAGCTTAGCTCGCAATCAGCCCCAGCATTTT	CASSLARNQPQHF
TRBJ1-2	TRBV10-3	-	once	TGTGCCATCAGTGAATGGAGCAGGGTAGTGGAGGGCTACACCTTC	CAISEWSRVVEGYTF
TRBJ2-3	TRBV4-3	-	-	TGCGCCAGCAGCCAAGAAGGGACGGCCCTCGCCAATACGCAGTATTTT	CASSQEGTALANTQYF
TRBJ1-2	TRBV30	-	-	TGTGCCTGGAGCCCCGGGCAGGTCTATGGCTACACCTTC	CAWSPGQVYGYTF
TRBJ1-1	TRBV2	-	-	TGTGCCAGCAAGGGGGTGGAGAACACTGAAGCTTTCTTT	CASKGVENTEAFF
TRBJ2-4	TRBV5-1	-	-	TGCGCCAGCAGCTTGGAACAGTCGGCAAACATTCAGTACTTC	CASSLEQSANIQYF
TRBJ2-1	TRBV9	-	-	TGTGCCAGCGGGCCCGACGCAGTAGGGACTCGTCACGATGAGCAGTTCTTC	CASGPDAVGTRHDEQFF
TRBJ2-3	TRBV15	TRBD1	once	TGTGCCACCAGTACAGGGGGGGATACGCAGTATTTT	CATSTGGDTQYF
TRBJ2-7	TRBV30	-	-	TGTGCCTGGGGGGACCGATACTACGAGCAGTACTTC	CAWGDRYYEQYF
TRBJ2-1	TRBV29-1	-	-	TGCAGCCTGGTCACAGGGCGTACCTACAATGAGCAGTTCTTC	CSLVTGRTYNEQFF
TRBJ2-3	TRBV15	TRBD1	once	TGTGCCACCAGCAGAGCCCTAGGACAGGGGGCAGCAGATACGCAGTATTTT	CATSRALGQGAADTQYF
TRBJ1-3	TRBV5-6	TRBD1	-	TGTGCCAGCAGACGCCTGCAGGGGGCTAAGGGGGGAAACACCATATATTTT	CASRRLQGAKGGNTIYF
TRBJ2-7	TRBV6-2/TRBV6-3	-	-	TGTGCCAGCAGTTCCGCGCTTACCTACGAGCAGTACTTC	CASSSALTYEQYF
TRBJ2-3	TRBV30	-	-	TGTGCCTGGAGTGCGGTGGCCGAGGGTACAGATACGCAGTATTTT	CAWSAVAEGTDTQYF
TRBJ1-3	TRBV7-9	-	-	TGTGCCAGCAGCCCCCCGGGAGGAAACACCATATATTTT	CASSPPGGNTIYF
TRBJ2-7	TRBV7-2	-	-	TGTGCCAGCAGCTTAGCTGTGGGGGAGCAGTACTTC	CASSLAVGEQYF
TRBJ2-6	TRBV4-3	-	-	TGCGCCAGCAGCCAAGATTTTGGAACAACCCGGGGCAACGTCCTGACTTTC	CASSQDFGTTRGNVLTF
TRBJ2-1	TRBV5-4	-	-	TGTGCCAGCAGCTTGGACTCGGGTCGGGGGAATGAGCAGTTCTTC	CASSLDSGRGNEQFF
TRBJ1-3	TRBV12-3/TRBV12-4	-	-	TGTGCCAGCAGTTTAAACCCCAGGGCGGACACCATATATTTT	CASSLNPRADTIYF
TRBJ2-7	TRBV30	-	-	TGTGCCTGGAGCCTGCTAACGGGGACCGAGCAGTACTTC	CAWSLLTGTEQYF